One and the same sample provided the 10 T cell receptor beta chains below, sequenced in a study of beta chain features in type 1 diabetes. The investigators reverse transcribed all of the isolated RNA, so they sequenced expressed TCRB transcripts. Method: immunoSEQ multiplex PCR; TCRdb's copy keeps in-frame clones and lacks some. The table records roughly 140,000 clones, over 8.5% of them present only once. Sample: central memory CD4+ T cells from blood. The source of these receptors is a man aged 18-30 years in good health.

This clone was observed a few times. The genes are TRBV7-8 and TRBJ2-1; D is unresolved. Germline CDR1 SGHVS, CDR2 FQNEAQ. The CDR3 has 12 amino acids. V shed 5 bases and J shed 6 bases, with 8 bases lying between them. The CDR3 protein is CASSPSLNEQFF. CDR3 DNA: TGTGCCAGCAGCCCGAGTCTCAATGAGCAGTTCTTC.

This clone was observed a handful of times. DNA for the CDR3: TGCGCCAGCAGCCAATATACCGGGACTAGCGGCTACGAGCAGTACTTC. Its translation: CASSQYTGTSGYEQYF. The chain combines TRBV4-3 with TRBJ2-5; 11 bases agree with TRBD2. With the DNA end fitting TRBJ2-7 better, the J assignment may be wrong. The CDR3 has 16 residues. CDR1 and CDR2 from the germline V gene are LGHNA and YSLEER.

This clone has a handful of counts. The J gene is TRBJ2-3, the V gene TRBV7-2; D is undetermined. CDR1 SGHTA and CDR2 FQGNSA come from the germline V gene. This CDR3 contains 15 residues. V shed 7 bases and J shed 4 bases, with 18 bases lying between them. The CDR3 region is CASTPARNLADTQYF. In DNA, the CDR3 is TGTGCCAGCACCCCTGCCCGAAATTTGGCAGATACGCAGTATTTT. The whole variable domain, remainder taken from reference TRBV7-2 and TRBJ2-3, is GAGVSQSPSNKVTEKGKDVELRCDPISGHTALYWYRQSLGQGLEFLIYFQGNSAPDKSGLPSDRFSAERTGGSVSTLTIQRTQQEDSAVYLCASTPARNLADTQYFGPGTRLTVL.

The J gene is TRBJ1-1, the V gene TRBV5-1; the D is unclear. The germline V and J ends were trimmed by 5 bases and 6 bases, with 11 bases remaining between them. Germline CDR1 SGHRS, CDR2 YFSETQ. The CDR3 totals 12 residues. The CDR3 region has the DNA TGCGCCAGCAGTTCAGGAGGACCTGAAGCTTTCTTT. Its translation is CASSSGGPEAFF.

This clone turned up a few times. CDR3 sequence (DNA): TGTGCCAGCAGCGTATTAACAGATTTCACAGATACGCAGTATTTT. Translating it yields CASSVLTDFTDTQYF. The chain couples TRBV9 to TRBJ2-3; D unresolved. Trimming pared 1 base from V and 2 bases from J, leaving 11 bases between. The germline V gene encodes CDR1 SGDLS and CDR2 YYNGEE. This CDR3 is 15 amino acids long.

The chain is built from TRBV21-1 and TRBJ2-3; the D call TRBD2 from the table was never checked on the DNA. TRBV21-1 is a documented pseudogene. The CDR3 covers 17 residues. The CDR3 protein is CASSPTVSGRLPDTQYF. CDR3 nucleotides: TGTGCCAGCAGCCCGACGGTCAGCGGGAGGTTACCAGATACGCAGTATTTT.

The V and J genes are TRBV14 and TRBJ2-6, with D unresolved. The germline CDR1 and CDR2 sequences are SGHDN and FVKESK. The V end was cut by 6 bases, the J end by 0 bases, with 3 bases between. The CDR3 contains 13 residues. CDR3 in amino acids: CASSSSGANVLTF. The CDR3 nucleotides read TGTGCCAGCAGTAGCTCTGGGGCCAACGTCCTGACTTTC.

The chain couples TRBV7-3 to TRBJ1-6, with TRBD1 matching 8 bases. Germline loops: CDR1 SGHTA, CDR2 FQGTGA. The CDR3 sequence is 16 residues long. Trimming removed 3 bases from V and 6 bases from J; junction bases left unmatched: 7. CDR3 nucleotides: TGTGCCAGCAGCTTCAAAGGACAGGGATCTAATTCACCCCTCCACTTT. It yields the protein CASSFKGQGSNSPLHF.

This clone was found a few times. The chain employs TRBV7-2 and TRBJ2-7; D not resolved. The CDR3 consists of 14 residues. The V gene lost 1 base and the J gene lost 6 bases, with 13 bases spanning the gap. CDR1 SGHTA and CDR2 FQGNSA come from the germline V gene. The CDR3 is CASSLDLGSGEQYF. CDR3 DNA sequence: TGTGCCAGCAGCTTAGATCTGGGATCCGGCGAGCAGTACTTC.

This chain joins TRBV23-1 and TRBJ2-3; 7 bases align to TRBD1. TRBV23-1 is an open reading frame, and its role is uncertain. The CDR3 loop spans 16 amino acids. Germline trimming cut 0 bases from V and 6 bases from J; bases unmatched to any gene: 9. This CDR3 is CASSQSTGTDKDTQYF. The CDR3 DNA is TGCGCCAGCAGTCAATCTACCGGGACAGATAAGGATACGCAGTATTTT.